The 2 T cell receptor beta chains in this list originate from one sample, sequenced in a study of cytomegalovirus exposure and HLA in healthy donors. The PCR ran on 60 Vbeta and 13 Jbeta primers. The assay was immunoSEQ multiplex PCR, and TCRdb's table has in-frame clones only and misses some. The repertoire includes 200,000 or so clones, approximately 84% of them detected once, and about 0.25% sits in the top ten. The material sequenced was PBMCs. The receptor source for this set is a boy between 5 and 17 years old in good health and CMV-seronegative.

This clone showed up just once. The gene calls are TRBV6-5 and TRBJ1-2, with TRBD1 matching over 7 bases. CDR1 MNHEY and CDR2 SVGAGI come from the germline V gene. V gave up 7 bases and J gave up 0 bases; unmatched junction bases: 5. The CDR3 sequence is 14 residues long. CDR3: CASNDRAANYGYTF. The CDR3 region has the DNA TGTGCCAGCAATGACAGGGCGGCTAACTATGGCTACACCTTC.

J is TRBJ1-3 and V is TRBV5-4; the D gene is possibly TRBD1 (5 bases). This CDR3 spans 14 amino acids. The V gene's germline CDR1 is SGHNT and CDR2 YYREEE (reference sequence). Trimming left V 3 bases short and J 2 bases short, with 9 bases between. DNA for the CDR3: TGTGCCAGCAGCTCGACAGTAGCTGGAAACACCATATATTTT. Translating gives CASSSTVAGNTIYF.